A single sample is the source of the 21 T cell receptor beta chains below, sequenced in a study of blood T cell repertoires in COVID-19 (dated by TCRdb to the early 2020s). The library was produced with the immunoSEQ multiplex PCR assay. Not all clones reach the TCRdb copy of this immuneACCESS table, which keeps in-frame sequences only. Checked studies attribute under half of the gap to unresolved V genes and leave the rest unexplained. The sample records a few hundred thousand clones, around nine tenths of which are singletons. The top ten hold around an eighth of the sample. The sample was peripheral blood. These receptors were collected from a woman aged 55-69 years with acute or convalescent COVID-19.

The chain couples TRBV12-3 or TRBV12-4 to TRBJ2-1; maybe TRBD2 (7 bases). This CDR3 has 13 residues. Trimming pared 8 bases from V and 9 bases from J, leaving 17 bases between. CDR3 loop: CASGGAVVVEQFF. CDR3 in DNA: TGTGCCAGCGGGGGGGCTGTTGTTGTTGAGCAGTTCTTC.

This clone was counted between two and nine times. V gene TRBV7-6 combines with J gene TRBJ2-7; no clear D. This CDR3 spans 13 amino acids. Germline V gene sequence: CDR1 SGHVS, CDR2 FNYEAQ. Trimming removed 5 bases from V and 0 bases from J, with 8 bases in between. The CDR3 bases are TGTGCCAGCAGCCGTACAGACTCCTACGAGCAGTACTTC. It translates to CASSRTDSYEQYF.

This clone was picked up one time. The chain combines TRBV6-6 with TRBJ2-7, with a tentative D call TRBD1 (6 bases). The CDR3 has 15 residues. Per germline, CDR1 MNHNY and CDR2 SVGAGI (reference sequence). Trimming cost V 5 bases and J 0 bases, with 14 bases left between them. The CDR3 DNA reads TGTGCCAGCAGTCCCGGGACATCGAGCTCCTACGAGCAGTACTTC. Translating gives CASSPGTSSSYEQYF.

The chain recombines TRBV11-2 with TRBJ1-3; D is undetermined. V was shortened by 5 bases and J by 0 bases, with 8 bases between the two germline ends. This CDR3 has 14 amino acids. Germline assignment: CDR1 SGHAT and CDR2 FQNNGV. The CDR3 DNA follows: TGTGCCAGCAGCCCCAGTACCTCTGGAAACACCATATATTTT. Amino acids: CASSPSTSGNTIYF.

The CDR3 region is CASSSQGVRTDTQYF. Written as DNA, the CDR3 is TGTGCCAGCAGCTCACAGGGTGTTCGGACAGATACGCAGTATTTT. This chain uses TRBV7-3 with TRBJ2-3, with D maybe TRBD1 (6 bases). The V gene's germline CDR1 is SGHTA and CDR2 FQGTGA. Trimming stripped 4 bases from V and 3 bases from J, with 14 bases between. The CDR3 consists of 15 residues.

This CDR3 reads CASSPSVTVSTDTQYF. DNA of the CDR3: TGCGCCAGCAGTCCCTCCGTAACAGTTAGCACAGATACGCAGTATTTT. The chain has TRBV5-1 and TRBJ2-3; D gene uncertain. Germline CDR1 reads SGHRS; CDR2 reads YFSETQ. The CDR3 is made up of 16 amino acids. V was shortened by 5 bases and J by 0 bases, with 16 bases between the two germline ends.

This rearrangement joins TRBV18 to TRBJ2-2, with 11 bases matching TRBD1. The trim removed 6 bases at V and 2 bases at J, leaving 14 bases unmatched. This CDR3 is 19 amino acids long. Per germline, CDR1 KGHSH and CDR2 LQKENI. CDR3 bases: TGTGCCAGCTCGCCCCGGACAGGGGGCCTGTCGCTCAACACCGGGGAGCTGTTTTTT. Amino acids: CASSPRTGGLSLNTGELFF.

This chain joins TRBV9 and TRBJ2-7; 7 bases are shared with TRBD2. J lost 2 bases, V lost 2 bases, and 10 bases had no gene match. The germline V gene encodes CDR1 SGDLS and CDR2 YYNGEE. The CDR3 runs 16 residues. The CDR3 DNA follows: TGTGCCAGCAGCGTCGTGGGGAGCGGGGCCGCCTACGAGCAGTACTTC. Translating it yields CASSVVGSGAAYEQYF.

J is TRBJ2-7 and V is TRBV28, with a tentative D call TRBD1 (5 bases). V lost 2 bases and J 7 bases, leaving 9 bases between the germline ends. CDR1 MDHEN and CDR2 SYDVKM come from the germline V gene. CDR3 length equals 12 residues. The CDR3 DNA sequence: TGTGCCAGCAGTTTACAGGGCGCAGAGCAGTACTTC. It specifies CASSLQGAEQYF.

V usage is TRBV14 and J usage is TRBJ2-7; 8 bases line up with TRBD1. Trimming removed 6 bases from V and 3 bases from J; junction bases left unmatched: 10. Germline values: CDR1 SGHDN, CDR2 FVKESK. CDR3 size: 15 residues. The CDR3 region has the DNA TGTGCCAGCAGGCATAACGCACAGGGGGTCTACGAGCAGTACTTC. Its protein product is CASRHNAQGVYEQYF.

V is TRBV4-1 and J is TRBJ1-6; D unresolved. The CDR3 covers 16 residues. Deletions cut 0 bases from V and 7 bases from J, with 13 bases between. Germline V gene data show CDR1 as MGHRA and CDR2 as YSYEKL. The CDR3 bases are TGCGCCAGCAGCCAAGATTGGGCAGCATCGAATTCACCCCTCCACTTT. It codes for CASSQDWAASNSPLHF.

The CDR3 loop is CASSYRVEETQYF. In DNA form, the CDR3 reads TGTGCCAGCAGCTACAGGGTAGAGGAGACCCAGTACTTC. This sequence joins TRBV12-3 or TRBV12-4 and TRBJ2-5, with a weak D call TRBD1 (6 bases). Deletions cut 6 bases from V and 5 bases from J, with 13 bases between. This CDR3 has 13 residues.

The V and J genes are TRBV4-1 and TRBJ1-6, with TRBD1 matching over 9 bases. The CDR3 extends over 20 amino acids. V dropped 1 base and J dropped 4; count of bases not matched to a gene: 14. CDR1 is MGHRA, CDR2 YSYEKL, per germline. The CDR3 DNA follows: TGCGCCAGCAGCCAAGGGACTTGGACAGGGGCCCCTCGTTATAATTCACCCCTCCACTTT. Protein product: CASSQGTWTGAPRYNSPLHF.

The chain links TRBV7-3 to TRBJ1-2; D gene ambiguous. Germline V gene sequence: CDR1 SGHTA, CDR2 FQGTGA. The V and J ends lost 2 bases and 8 bases respectively, with 15 bases between them. This CDR3 has 14 residues. The chain's CDR3 is CASSLSVDGVGYTF. The CDR3 coding sequence is TGTGCCAGCAGCTTATCGGTCGACGGGGTCGGCTACACCTTC.

V gene TRBV7-2 combines with J gene TRBJ2-7, with 9 nucleotides matching TRBD2. J lost 5 bases, V lost 5 bases, and 7 bases had no gene match. This CDR3 comprises 14 residues. Looked up from germline, CDR1 is SGHTA and CDR2 is FQGNSA. For the CDR3, the DNA is TGTGCCAGCAGCCCCCTGCGGGAGGGCCACGAGCAGTACTTC. It encodes CASSPLREGHEQYF.

The rearrangement uses TRBV10-3 and TRBJ2-3, with 8 bases that match TRBD1. Per germline, CDR1 ENHRY and CDR2 SYGVKD. The junction had 5 bases not matched to a gene; V was cut back by 7 bases and J by 5 bases. This CDR3 is 13 amino acids long. CDR3 amino acids: CAITRGPKDTQYF. In DNA, the CDR3 is TGTGCCATCACCAGGGGGCCAAAAGATACGCAGTATTTT.

The CDR3 protein is CASSNRVAGELFF. In DNA, the CDR3 is TGTGCCAGCAGCAACAGGGTAGCCGGGGAGCTGTTTTTT. The chain recombines TRBV11-3 with TRBJ2-2, with D possibly TRBD1 on 6 matching bases. Germline lookup yields CDR1 SGHNT and CDR2 YENEEA. This CDR3 has 13 residues. Trimming took 5 bases from V and 6 from J, leaving 10 bases between them. The full variable domain, rest sourced from reference TRBV11-3 and TRBJ2-2, is EAGVVQSPRYKIIEKKQPVAFWCNPISGHNTLYWYLQNLGQGPELLIRYENEEAVDDSQLPKDRFSAERLKGVDSTLKIQPAELGDSAVYLCASSNRVAGELFFGEGSRLTVL.

CDR3 bases: TGTGCCAGCAGTTCGGGACAGGGGTTTTATAGCAATCAGCCCCAGCATTTT. Translated: CASSSGQGFYSNQPQHF. The rearrangement joins TRBV27 to TRBJ1-5; TRBD1 matches 10 bases. With V trimmed by 4 bases and J by 0 bases, 6 bases remained unmatched. The CDR3 has 17 amino acids. Germline CDR1 MNHEY, CDR2 SMNVEV (reference sequence).

This chain uses TRBV27 with TRBJ1-2, with unresolved D. The CDR3 covers 13 residues. Between the trimmed V and J ends, which lost 6 bases and 4 bases, there was a span of 12 bases. Germline V gene data show CDR1 as MNHEY and CDR2 as SMNVEV (reference sequence). In nucleotides, the CDR3 is TGTGCCAGCAGAGCCGTTTCCTCCTATGGCTACACCTTC. Translating gives CASRAVSSYGYTF.

The CDR3 coding sequence is TGTGCCAGCTCACCCGGACAGGTCTATGGCTACACCTTC. This encodes CASSPGQVYGYTF. V gene TRBV18 combines with J gene TRBJ1-2, with TRBD1 matching over 7 bases. Germline CDR1 KGHSH, CDR2 LQKENI. The CDR3 extends over 13 amino acids. Unmatched junction bases numbered 2, after V lost 3 bases and J lost 4 bases.

The chain uses TRBV9 and TRBJ2-2; 8 bases match TRBD2. The CDR3 totals 16 residues. J was trimmed by 6 bases and V by 4 bases; bases with no gene match: 11. Germline V gives CDR1 SGDLS, CDR2 YYNGEE. The CDR3 loop is CASSTRTSRVAGELFF. Written as DNA, the CDR3 is TGTGCCAGCAGCACACGGACTAGCCGAGTGGCCGGGGAGCTGTTTTTT.